This TCR beta chain derives from a study of a mutant IDH1 vaccine in newly diagnosed glioma (dated by TCRdb to the early 2020s). About the investigation overall: In the chemotherapy-containing groups, vaccination started alongside temozolomide cycles, whereas in patients who had radiotherapy alone it started 4-6 weeks after radiotherapy. Of the approximately 30 treated patients, approximately 60% were male and approximately 40% were female, and the mean age was approximately 40 years. Prior to enrollment, standard therapy consisting of radiotherapy alone, temozolomide alone, or radiochemotherapy with temozolomide had been administered to patients, with the combination being received by most patients. Visit V12 was the week-35 safety follow-up and visit V13 was the week-47 end of study. Six visits were used for peripheral blood collection: V03 (baseline), V05, V07, V10, V12 and V13. For exploratory analyses, around 26 treated patients had longitudinal TCRB deep sequencing done wherever samples were available. What the research found in general, with its limitations: Immune responses induced by the vaccine were seen in approximately 92% of patients across multiple MHC alleles. It was noted by the authors that analyses of patient blood samples could not be reproduced owing to sample limitations. Selection of PBMC samples for TCRB deep sequencing was based on availability. Pseudoprogression seemed to be unrelated to changes in the top peripheral T cell clonotypes found by TCRB sequencing.

A word on this clone: Its cognate antigen has yet to be identified. No base quality values were provided; no much bigger clone lies one nucleotide off.

Library preparation employed the immunoSEQ multiplex PCR assay. Rearranged TCR beta chain sequences were amplified with the hsTCRB Kit following the manufacturer's protocol. Sequencing of TCRB libraries was carried out on an Illumina MiSeq. The authors processed their data as follows. The kit vendor's proprietary platform handled demultiplexing, trimming and gene mapping. Here the immuneACCESS table is served through TCRdb, limited to in-frame sequences with V and J called. Missing clones are a known gap in these copies; in checked studies unresolved V genes cover under half, and the rest lacks a known reason. V and J calls and clone size come straight from that table; D and trimming were deduced from the DNA. The sample table shows 35,000 to 50,000 clones, and 85% to 95% are seen once. Together, the top ten hold roughly 2.3% of the sample. In the germline V gene, CDR1 corresponds to MRHNA and CDR2 to SNTAGT. There are 13 amino acids in the CDR3, from cysteine to phenylalanine inclusive. Only the CDR3 part of the read is kept: 39 bases, read in frame from the first base. At the junction V is shortened by 6 bases and J by 6 bases, with 14 bases in between.

The sample's time point, from its label and the paper: week 35, safety follow-up. Every vaccine dose consisted of 300 ug of a 20-mer mutant IDH1 peptide in Montanide, administered subcutaneously together with topical imiquimod. Across visits V03 through V10, patients got a total of eight vaccinations, given in weeks 1, 3, 5, 7, 11, 15, 19 and 23. Donors had newly diagnosed WHO grade 3 or 4 IDH1-mutant astrocytomas with loss of nuclear ATRX. The samples were drawn from NOA16, a multicentre, single-arm, open-label phase I trial in Germany that tested a mutant IDH1 peptide vaccine in humans for the first time. Genomic DNA for TCRB sequencing was extracted from EDTA blood using the DNeasy Blood and Tissue Kit.

The sequences come from PBMCs, collected from a glioma patient whose treatment included an IDH1 peptide vaccine. This receptor was identified in a man aged 50 or older with glioma. Rearrangement joined TRBV6-4 to TRBJ1-2, with an unclear D gene assignment. For the CDR3, the sequence is CASSARLGDGYTF. The nucleotide sequence reads as follows: TGTGCCAGCAGCGCCAGGCTTGGCGATGGCTACACCTTC.